This T cell receptor (beta chain) was identified during a study of T cell changes during pregnancy in multiple sclerosis. Sequencing was performed with immunoSEQ multiplex PCR; in TCRdb, only in-frame clones are kept and a portion is missing. The sample lists about 92,000 clones, around 92% occurring once. Germline loops: CDR1 SGHNT, CDR2 YYREEE (reference sequence). The V end was cut by 1 base, the J end by 7 bases, with 15 bases between. This CDR3 spans 15 amino acids. The chain joins TRBV5-4 to TRBJ2-1; maybe TRBD1 (5 bases). This TCR was recovered from a female donor with multiple sclerosis, enrolled in a pregnancy study. The input for sequencing was peripheral blood, taken in the first trimester of pregnancy. This CDR3 reads CASSLSQGVRNEQFF. CDR3 in DNA: TGTGCCAGCAGCTTGAGTCAAGGGGTCCGAAATGAGCAGTTCTTC.